Following are 2 T cell receptor beta chains from one sample sequenced in a study of PD-1 blockade in classical Hodgkin lymphoma. Profiling relied on immunoSEQ multiplex PCR, and the TCRdb table lists in-frame clones only, not all of them. The sample lists just under 45,000 clones, approximately 79% occurring once. Relapses following autologous stem cell transplantation were seen in all patients, with brentuximab vedotin exposure varying. This material consisted of peripheral blood mononuclear cells (PBMCs), taken before the second cycle of nivolumab. Receptors were obtained from a human donor with classical Hodgkin lymphoma.

The chain employs TRBV5-1 and TRBJ1-3; D gene ambiguous. This CDR3 has 13 residues. Trimming shortened V by 1 base and J by 0 bases, and 2 bases separated the two germline ends. Germline values: CDR1 SGHRS, CDR2 YFSETQ. CDR3 loop: CASSLPSGNTIYF. The CDR3 DNA reads as TGCGCCAGCAGCTTGCCCTCTGGAAACACCATATATTTT.

The V call is TRBV7-9, the J call TRBJ1-1; D is possibly TRBD1 (5 bases). The CDR3 runs 15 residues. V was shortened by 10 bases and J by 3 bases, with 21 bases between the two germline ends. The germline gives CDR1 SEHNR, CDR2 FQNEAQ (reference sequence). CDR3 DNA: TGTGCCACCGGGACGCAGGGATTTTCGGACACTGAAGCTTTCTTT. This encodes CATGTQGFSDTEAFF. The full variable domain, with the rest looked up from reference TRBV7-9 and TRBJ1-1, is DTGVSQNPRHKITKRGQNVTFRCDPISEHNRLYWYRQTLGQGPEFLTYFQNEAQLEKSRLLSDRFSAERPKGSFSTLEIQRTEQGDSAMYLCATGTQGFSDTEAFFGQGTRLTVV.